This T cell receptor beta chain was recorded in a study of T-cell memory formation after mild COVID-19. Germline CDR1 reads SGHVS; CDR2 reads FQNEAQ. Trimming left V 5 bases short and J 4 bases short, with 17 bases between. The CDR3 totals 16 residues. MiXCR, applied by TCRdb to the 5' RACE reads, yields one record per CDR3 protein. The sample lists fewer than 140,000 distinct CDR3 sequences; around 12% were seen once. This clonotype was counted between two and nine times. This clonotype was sampled from an adult woman who had mild COVID-19 (a few samples of this study predate the infection). Cell type and time point are not known. The specimen was PBMCs or a T cell subset sorted from them (not recorded which). The chain joins TRBV7-8 to TRBJ2-2; a weak D match, TRBD2 (5 bases). The CDR3 is CASSQPVTGSTGELFF. For the CDR3, the DNA is TGTGCCAGCAGCCAACCCGTAACGGGATCCACCGGGGAGCTGTTTTTT. Full variable domain (missing parts from reference TRBV7-8 and TRBJ2-2): GAGVSQSPRYKVAKRGQDVALRCDPISGHVSLFWYQQALGQGPEFLTYFQNEAQLDKSGLPSDRFFAERPEGSVSTLKIQRTQQEDSAVYLCASSQPVTGSTGELFFGEGSRLTVL.